These 15 T cell receptor beta chains share one sample of origin, sequenced in a study of T cell repertoires in cytomegalovirus infection. TCRdb re-analysed the reads in MiXCR, keeping a single row per CDR3 protein. The repertoire has around 330,000 distinct CDR3 sequences, roughly 16% of them found once; the top ten carry around 13%. Sequenced input: PBMCs. Source of these receptors: a human donor in good health (CMV status not recorded). Some clones in this sample may be carry-over from other donors' samples.

As DNA, the CDR3 is TGTGCCAGCCACCACTCGGGGCAGGGCAATCAGCCCCAGCATTTT. As protein: CASHHSGQGNQPQHF. The chain recombines TRBV5-8 with TRBJ1-5, with a weak D call TRBD1 (5 bases). Germline CDR1 and CDR2: SGHTS and YDEGEE. This CDR3 is 15 amino acids long. V was shortened by 7 bases and J by 2 bases, with 16 bases between the two germline ends. Full variable domain (missing parts from reference TRBV5-8 and TRBJ1-5): EAGVTQSPTHLIKTRGQQATLRCSPISGHTSVYWYQQALGLGLQFLLWYDEGEERNRGNFPPRFSGRQFPNYSSELNVNALELEDSALYLCASHHSGQGNQPQHFGDGTRLSIL.

This clonotype has ten or more counts. The chain links TRBV6-1 to TRBJ1-6, with D possibly matching TRBD1 (6 bases). V was cut by 5 bases and J by 7 bases, with 15 bases left in between. CDR1 and CDR2 (germline): MNHNS, SASEGT. There are 15 residues in the CDR3. The CDR3 here is CASSFQGGENSPLHF. As DNA, the CDR3 is TGTGCCAGCAGTTTCCAAGGGGGAGAGAATTCACCCCTCCACTTT.

There are many counts of this clonotype. V is TRBV5-6 and J is TRBJ2-7; 7 nucleotides agree with TRBD1. The CDR3 totals 12 residues. Germline V gives CDR1 SGHDT, CDR2 YYEEEE. V dropped 4 bases and J dropped 5; count of bases not matched to a gene: 3. The CDR3 sequence: CASSLTGHEQYF. The CDR3 DNA follows: TGTGCCAGCAGCCTGACAGGGCACGAGCAGTACTTC.

This clonotype was seen a handful of times. This chain connects TRBV6-1 to TRBJ1-5; 9 positions agree with TRBD1. Germline trimming cut 6 bases from V and 0 bases from J; bases unmatched to any gene: 3. Germline assignment: CDR1 MNHNS and CDR2 SASEGT. The CDR3 is made up of 15 amino acids. The DNA of the CDR3 is TGTGCCAGCAGAGCGGACAGGGGTAGCAATCAGCCCCAGCATTTT. Its protein product is CASRADRGSNQPQHF.

This clonotype was observed at least ten times. This chain connects TRBV28 to TRBJ1-1; D remains unclear. The CDR3 contains 13 residues. Trimming stripped 8 bases from V and 8 bases from J, with 18 bases between. Germline lookup yields CDR1 MDHEN and CDR2 SYDVKM. This CDR3 is CASLKPNGQEAFF. The CDR3 bases are TGTGCCAGCCTTAAACCCAATGGGCAGGAAGCTTTCTTT.

This clonotype was counted only a few times. V gene TRBV4-2 combines with J gene TRBJ2-3; 8 positions match TRBD2. The CDR3 covers 16 residues. Germline CDR1 and CDR2: LGHNA and YNFKEQ. Losses at the gene ends were 0 bases for V and 5 bases for J; bases not matched to a gene: 7. This CDR3 reads CASSQDLRGGRDTQYF. In nucleotides, the CDR3 is TGTGCCAGCAGCCAAGATCTTCGGGGGGGCCGAGATACGCAGTATTTT.

The rearrangement links TRBV6-1 to TRBJ2-3; 11 bases align to TRBD2. This CDR3 spans 17 amino acids. The V gene end was trimmed by 4 bases and the J gene end by 0 bases; junction bases not matched to a gene: 6. Germline V gene sequence: CDR1 MNHNS, CDR2 SASEGT. CDR3 DNA: TGTGCCAGCAGTGGTCGGACTAGCGGGCCTAGCACAGATACGCAGTATTTT. Its translation: CASSGRTSGPSTDTQYF.

This clonotype was detected ten times or more. V usage is TRBV20-1 and J usage is TRBJ2-3, with D uncertain. Per the germline V gene, CDR1 is DFQATT and CDR2 is SNEGSKA (reference sequence). The V end lost 0 bases, the J end lost 5 bases, and 30 bases lay between the germline ends. The CDR3 covers 20 residues. The CDR3 coding sequence is TGCAGTGCTAGAGATAGGACCCTCTTTCGAACATCCTCTTGGGGAGATACGCAGTATTTT. As protein: CSARDRTLFRTSSWGDTQYF.

In its sample, this clonotype was seen a few times. The gene calls are TRBV12-3 or TRBV12-4 and TRBJ1-2; 7 bases are shared with TRBD1. The CDR3 runs to 15 residues. V trimming: 6 bases; J trimming: 8 bases; junction bases outside the gene matches: 15. CDR3 sequence (DNA): TGTGCCAGCAGCCACCGCTCGGACAGGCCCTGGGGCTACACCTTC. Its protein product is CASSHRSDRPWGYTF.

The sample holds a few counts of this clonotype. This chain uses TRBV12-3 or TRBV12-4 with TRBJ2-3; possibly TRBD1 or TRBD2 for D (5 bases each). The CDR3 spans 14 residues. V gave up 5 bases and J gave up 6 bases, with 15 bases separating them. DNA of the CDR3: TGTGCCAGCAGTCGGGACCGAAGCTCGGATACGCAGTATTTT. Translated: CASSRDRSSDTQYF.

This clonotype came up many times. The rearrangement links TRBV6-5 to TRBJ1-5; TRBD1 is a possible D gene (5 bases). Looked up from germline, CDR1 is MNHEY and CDR2 is SVGAGI. V was cut by 5 bases and J by 2 bases, with 16 bases left in between. CDR3 length: 16 amino acids. The chain's CDR3 is CASSPGGGFGNQPQHF. In nucleotides, the CDR3 is TGTGCCAGCAGTCCCGGGGGGGGTTTTGGCAATCAGCCCCAGCATTTT.

This chain links TRBV4-1 with TRBJ2-5; weak D call: TRBD2 (6 bases). The CDR3 consists of 16 residues. Germline loops: CDR1 MGHRA, CDR2 YSYEKL. V lost 4 bases and J lost 5, with 20 bases in between. The CDR3 sequence: CASSLLSGLGRETQYF. The CDR3 DNA reads TGCGCCAGCAGCCTGTTATCGGGACTGGGGCGGGAGACCCAGTACTTC.

The chain uses TRBV29-1 and TRBJ1-2, with 7 bases identical to TRBD1. V lost 3 bases and J lost 4; bases outside the gene matches: 5. This CDR3 has 13 residues. From germline, CDR1 is SQVTM and CDR2 ANQGSEA. This CDR3 is CSVEEGGGYGYTF. For the CDR3, the DNA is TGCAGCGTTGAGGAAGGGGGCGGCTATGGCTACACCTTC.

The chain links TRBV15 to TRBJ1-5; 7 bases agree with TRBD1. The CDR3 sequence is 15 residues long. Germline-derived CDR1 and CDR2 are LNHNV and YYDKDF (reference sequence). J lost 4 bases, V lost 5 bases, and 8 bases had no gene match. The CDR3 loop reads CATSERQGWNQPQHF. CDR3 bases: TGTGCCACCAGCGAGCGACAGGGATGGAATCAGCCCCAGCATTTT.

Only a few counts were recorded for this clonotype. The chain is built from TRBV28 and TRBJ2-3, with no clear D. CDR3 size: 14 residues. From germline, CDR1 is MDHEN and CDR2 SYDVKM. Trimming took 5 bases from V and 2 from J, leaving 11 bases between them. The chain's CDR3 is CASSPGSLTDTQYF. The CDR3, as DNA: TGTGCCAGCAGTCCGGGCTCCCTCACAGATACGCAGTATTTT.